The 24 T cell receptor beta chains below were found in one sample sequenced in a study of Graves' ophthalmopathy and Graves' hyperthyroidism (dated by TCRdb to 2017 to 2018). The sequencer was an Illumina HiSeq 2000. For repertoire sequencing, the TCR beta CDR3 regions were amplified from RNA transcripts. The first round of RT-PCR was done with HTBI primers and the Qiagen OneStep RT-PCR kit, and was followed by a second round of multiplex PCR, then size selection and purification. TCRdb trimmed public reads at Q25 via fastp, called clones via MiXCR and kept in-frame beta chains. Records with the same CDR3 protein are collapsed into one entry carrying the most frequent genes and DNA. The sample data list approximately 700,000 distinct CDR3 sequences, and roughly two fifths of these were observed just once. The ten largest clones capture around 3% of the sample. Input material: peripheral blood. These receptors came from an adult man with Graves' ophthalmopathy.

The gene calls are TRBV25-1 and TRBJ2-5; 9 bases line up with TRBD2. The J call may be mistaken, given a closer DNA end match to TRBJ2-7. The CDR3 contains 13 residues. The germline V gene has CDR1 MGHDK and CDR2 SYGVNS. The CDR3 nucleotides read TGTGCCAGCAGTTCCCGGACTAGCGACGAGCAGTACTTC. Translating it yields CASSSRTSDEQYF.

This clonotype was counted ten times or more. The CDR3 DNA sequence: TGTGCCAGCAGCTTAGCTTGGGGTTCACCCCTCCACTTT. Amino acid sequence: CASSLAWGSPLHF. The chain employs TRBV7-3 and TRBJ1-6; D ambiguous. The germline V gene has CDR1 SGHTA and CDR2 FQGTGA. The CDR3 is made up of 13 amino acids. Trimming shortened V by 2 bases and J by 9 bases, and 8 bases separated the two germline ends.

This clonotype was counted ten times or more. The CDR3, as DNA: TGCAGCGTTACGACAGGGCCCTACGAGCAGTACTTC. Translated, it gives CSVTTGPYEQYF. V usage is TRBV29-1 and J usage is TRBJ2-7; TRBD1 matches at 7 bases. The germline V gene has CDR1 SQVTM and CDR2 ANQGSEA. The CDR3 loop spans 12 amino acids. V shed 5 bases and J 2 bases; nucleotides not matched to a gene: 3.

The chain uses TRBV15 and TRBJ1-6; D may be TRBD1 (6 bases). V gave up 1 base and J gave up 7 bases, with 14 bases separating them. CDR1 is LNHNV, CDR2 YYDKDF, per germline (reference sequence). The CDR3 runs 16 residues. The DNA for the CDR3 is TGTGCCACCAGCAGAGTAGCGGGGCAGGGGAATTCACCCCTCCACTTT. Amino acids: CATSRVAGQGNSPLHF. Drawing the rest from reference TRBV15 and TRBJ1-6, the complete variable domain is DAMVIQNPRYQVTQFGKPVTLSCSQTLNHNVMYWYQQKSSQAPKLLFHYYDKDFNNEADTPDNFQSRRPNTSFCFLDIRSPGLGDTAMYLCATSRVAGQGNSPLHFGNGTRLTVT.

At least ten counts were recorded for this clonotype. The rearrangement joins TRBV7-2 to TRBJ2-7; no definite D call. V lost 5 bases to trimming and J lost 2 bases, with 16 bases between them. The length of the CDR3 is 15 residues. Germline-derived CDR1 and CDR2 are SGHTA and FQGNSA. The CDR3 is CASSPKGGRPYEQYF. The CDR3, as DNA: TGTGCCAGCAGCCCAAAAGGTGGCAGGCCCTACGAGCAGTACTTC.

The chain has TRBV5-1 and TRBJ2-5; D might be TRBD1 or TRBD2, each matching 7 bases. Germline V gives CDR1 SGHRS, CDR2 YFSETQ. CDR3 length: 15 amino acids. The V end lost 0 bases, the J end lost 3 bases, and 12 bases lay between the germline ends. The CDR3 is CASSLEGAGEETQYF. CDR3 coding DNA: TGCGCCAGCAGCTTGGAGGGGGCGGGGGAAGAGACCCAGTACTTC.

This rearrangement joins TRBV15 to TRBJ1-5; the match to TRBD1 covers 7 bases. J was trimmed by 5 bases and V by 2 bases; bases with no gene match: 6. From germline, CDR1 is LNHNV and CDR2 YYDKDF (reference sequence). CDR3 size: 15 residues. For the CDR3, the DNA is TGTGCCACCAGCAGATATGGACAGGCCCATCAGCCCCAGCATTTT. Its translation: CATSRYGQAHQPQHF.

The V gene is TRBV6-5, the J gene TRBJ2-7; 8 bases agree with TRBD2. This CDR3 has 14 amino acids. V lost 11 bases to trimming and J lost 2 bases; unmatched junction nucleotides: 11. Germline values: CDR1 MNHEY, CDR2 SVGAGI. CDR3 protein: CAGKAGVSPYEQYF. The CDR3 region has the DNA TGTGCCGGGAAAGCGGGGGTGTCTCCCTACGAGCAGTACTTC.

This clonotype was recorded many times. The CDR3 sequence: CASAAGEDTEAFF. Here the CDR3 DNA reads TGCGCCAGCGCTGCGGGTGAGGACACTGAAGCTTTCTTT. The rearrangement links TRBV5-1 to TRBJ1-1; D is ambiguous. The ends were cut back, 7 bases at V and 3 bases at J, with 13 bases in the middle. The length of the CDR3 is 13 residues. Germline CDR1 and CDR2: SGHRS and YFSETQ.

This clonotype was found many times. This chain links TRBV2 with TRBJ1-4; TRBD1 matches at 7 bases. Per the germline V gene, CDR1 is SNHLY and CDR2 is FYNNEI. V shed 4 bases and J 5 bases; nucleotides not matched to a gene: 13. This CDR3 has 17 residues. The CDR3 here is CASSVDITGQLNEKLFF. The CDR3 DNA follows: TGTGCCAGCAGTGTGGATATTACGGGACAGTTAAATGAAAAACTGTTTTTT.

This clonotype has only a few counts. This sequence joins TRBV2 and TRBJ1-2, with 9 nucleotides matching TRBD1. V lost 3 bases and J lost 12; bases outside the gene matches: 11. The CDR3 is made up of 14 amino acids. Germline V CDR1 and CDR2: SNHLY, FYNNEI. The CDR3 is CASSDGTGISGNTF. CDR3 nucleotides: TGTGCCAGCAGTGATGGGACAGGGATCTCTGGAAACACCTTC.

The V call is TRBV4-3, the J call TRBJ1-3; D call uncertain. Germline CDR1 is LGHNA and CDR2 is YSLEER. CDR3 length equals 15 residues. The V gene lost 1 base and the J gene lost 0 bases, with 7 bases spanning the gap. CDR3 DNA: TGCGCCAGCAGCCAAGTTAGAGCCTCTGGAAACACCATATATTTT. This codes for CASSQVRASGNTIYF.

This chain links TRBV12-3 or TRBV12-4 with TRBJ1-5, with D possibly TRBD1 on 5 matching bases. Trimming took 7 bases from V and 10 from J, leaving 20 bases between them. The CDR3 covers 14 residues. For the CDR3, the DNA is TGTGCCAGCAAACCCGGACCAGGACATAGCCCCCAGCATTTT. It encodes CASKPGPGHSPQHF.

The chain combines TRBV7-9 with TRBJ2-6; D is perhaps TRBD1 (6 bases). Germline V gene sequence: CDR1 SEHNR, CDR2 FQNEAQ (reference sequence). Trimming pared 2 bases from V and 2 bases from J, leaving 10 bases between. This CDR3 region has 16 residues. The CDR3, as DNA: TGTGCCAGCAGCTTACTCGCAGGGGCTGGGGCCAACGTCCTGACTTTC. Protein product: CASSLLAGAGANVLTF.

This clonotype was found many times. V and J are TRBV7-9 and TRBJ2-5; 8 bases agree with TRBD1. CDR1 is SEHNR and CDR2 is FQNEAQ in the germline V gene (reference sequence). CDR3 length: 14 amino acids. Trimming removed 4 bases from V and 5 bases from J; junction bases left unmatched: 6. The CDR3 loop is CASSSTGVRETQYF. CDR3 in DNA: TGTGCCAGCAGCTCGACAGGGGTTCGGGAGACCCAGTACTTC.

This clonotype was counted a single time. It is likely a read error, because the conserved phenylalanine at the end of the CDR3 is missing. The DNA is omitted, as the CDR3 cannot be located on it reliably, and the CDR3 follows TCRdb's listing. This chain joins TRBV12-3 or TRBV12-4 and TRBJ1-6. The length of the CDR3 is 8 amino acids, counting both ends. CDR3 sequence: CASSFLGA.

Many counts were recorded for this clonotype. This rearrangement joins TRBV2 to TRBJ1-4; a weak D match, TRBD1 (5 bases). The CDR3 runs 14 residues. Germline CDR1 reads SNHLY; CDR2 reads FYNNEI. The V end lost 6 bases, the J end lost 0 bases, and 8 bases lay between the germline ends. Here the CDR3 reads CASRRTTTNEKLFF. The CDR3 DNA follows: TGTGCCAGCAGGCGGACAACAACTAATGAAAAACTGTTTTTT.

The chain uses TRBV2 and TRBJ1-1; tentative D call: TRBD1 (6 bases). Germline CDR1 SNHLY, CDR2 FYNNEI. There are 13 residues in the CDR3. V was pared by 5 bases and J by 8 bases, with 15 bases between. The CDR3 sequence is CASSRAGAEEAFF. The CDR3 DNA is TGTGCCAGCAGTCGGGCAGGGGCGGAAGAAGCTTTCTTT.

The chain employs TRBV6-5 and TRBJ1-1; D unresolved. V was pared by 2 bases and J by 1 base, with 17 bases between. Germline loops: CDR1 MNHEY, CDR2 SVGAGI. There are 17 residues in the CDR3. DNA of the CDR3: TGTGCCAGCAGTTACCACCCACTTAGAACACCGAACACTGAAGCTTTCTTT. Its protein product is CASSYHPLRTPNTEAFF.

The chain links TRBV10-3 to TRBJ2-5, with a weak D call TRBD2 (6 bases). V was trimmed by 10 bases and J by 6 bases, leaving 18 bases between them. The CDR3 is made up of 13 amino acids. The germline V gene has CDR1 ENHRY and CDR2 SYGVKD. As DNA, the CDR3 is TGTGCCAGCTCACCGGGGGAAAGGAAGACCCAGTACTTC. Translated, it gives CASSPGERKTQYF.

This clonotype appeared a few times. J is TRBJ2-6 and V is TRBV7-2; the match to TRBD2 covers 9 bases. There are 16 residues in the CDR3. Germline V gene sequence: CDR1 SGHTA, CDR2 FQGNSA. V was clipped by 1 base and J by 2 bases; unmatched bases: 0. The CDR3 coding sequence is TGTGCCAGCAGCTTAGGCGGGGGGGCTGGGGCCAACGTCCTGACTTTC. This gives the protein CASSLGGGAGANVLTF.

This clonotype was detected many times. The V call is TRBV7-2, the J call TRBJ2-7; 12 positions agree with TRBD2. The CDR3 loop spans 18 amino acids. Per the germline V gene, CDR1 is SGHTA and CDR2 is FQGNSA. J gave up 5 bases and V 2 bases, and 13 bases lay outside the gene matches. The CDR3 sequence is CASSLRTSGIQRFHEQYF. In DNA, the CDR3 is TGTGCCAGCAGCTTAAGGACTAGCGGGATCCAGAGGTTCCACGAGCAGTACTTC.

The chain is built from TRBV5-5 and TRBJ2-5; D is possibly TRBD2 (5 bases). Trimming shortened V by 0 bases and J by 3 bases, and 6 bases separated the two germline ends. Germline V gene lookup returns CDR1 SGHKS and CDR2 YYEKEE (reference sequence). The length of the CDR3 is 13 residues. The CDR3 DNA follows: TGTGCCAGCAGCTTGGACGGGGAAGAGACCCAGTACTTC. Translating it yields CASSLDGEETQYF.

This clonotype was observed at least ten times. V and J are TRBV7-2 and TRBJ2-2, with D perhaps given as TRBD1 or TRBD2 (5 bases each). Germline CDR1 reads SGHTA; CDR2 reads FQGNSA. This CDR3 comprises 15 residues. The V end lost 5 bases, the J end lost 4 bases, and 14 bases lay between the germline ends. The CDR3 here is CASSIRDPVTGELFF. The CDR3 nucleotides are TGTGCCAGCAGCATCCGGGACCCAGTCACCGGGGAGCTGTTTTTT.